The T cell receptor beta chain described here comes from a study of blood T cell repertoires in COVID-19. Whole-study context: Samples representing acute and convalescent COVID-19 were sourced from the United States, Italy and Spain. PBMCs, B-cell-depleted T cells, or T cells were the source of the cDNA or gDNA that made up the material.

Original analysis: The authors estimated nucleated cell counts from reference gene primer amplification. Clones were read by immunoSEQ multiplex PCR, and TCRdb kept only the in-frame ones, dropping some. That table gives V, J and clone size, and the DNA gave D and trimming. The table shows fewer than 500,000 clones, with around nine tenths occurring only once. Seattle's cohort entered during active infection and was followed longitudinally. Per the germline V gene, CDR1 is LGHDT and CDR2 is YNNKEL (reference sequence). The ends lost 5 bases at V and 4 bases at J; junction bases unmatched: 11. This CDR3 has 16 amino acids.

What was sequenced was peripheral blood. The TCR was taken from a man aged 18 to 35 with COVID-19, enrolled during active disease. The J gene is TRBJ1-1, the V gene TRBV3-1 (or the pseudogene TRBV3-2); 9 positions agree with TRBD1. CDR3 amino acids: CASSSVPGQGGTEAFF. The CDR3 nucleotides read TGTGCCAGCAGCTCTGTCCCGGGACAGGGTGGCACTGAAGCTTTCTTT.